This TCR beta chain was observed in a study of human T cells and chemical hapten exposure. Whole-study findings and limits: Expanded TCRs made up significantly more big CDR3 similarity clusters than controls did.

Within the library, unique molecular identifiers were attached to each individual cDNA molecule. TCRdb used MiXCR to reprocess the RACE reads, holding one entry per CDR3 protein. Here the sample spans 330,000 or so distinct CDR3 sequences, roughly 6% being singletons. A word on this clonotype: Its antigen is as yet unknown.

The germline V gene has CDR1 SGDLS and CDR2 YYNGEE. There are 14 residues in the CDR3. Trimming took 4 bases from V and 1 from J, leaving 10 bases between them. Time point in this sample: patch test 2, 6 weeks after DPC sensitization. Stated treatment: therapeutic diphenylcyclopropenone sensitization with weekly scalp DPC. This TCR was sampled from a woman aged 18 to 35 with alopecia areata. Some clones in this sample may be carry-over from other donors' samples. This chain joins TRBV9 and TRBJ2-3, with D possibly TRBD2 on 6 matching bases. The specimen comprised whole blood, sampled in connection with sensitization to the hapten diphenylcyclopropenone (DPC). CDR3 DNA sequence: TGTGCCAGCAGCTCATGGGGGGGCACAGATACGCAGTATTTT. Protein product: CASSSWGGTDTQYF.